This entry features one TCR beta chain sequence. These data are taken from a study of blood T cell repertoires in COVID-19. Study as a whole: The United States, Italy and Spain provided the acute and convalescent COVID-19 samples. The analysed material was cDNA or gDNA that came from T cells, B-cell-depleted T cells, or PBMCs.

Germline V CDR1 and CDR2: MNHEY, SVGAGI. This CDR3 is built from 12 residues. The V end lost 8 bases, the J end lost 6 bases, and 13 bases lay between the germline ends. In the source study's methods: Estimation of nucleated cell counts was performed using reference gene primer amplification. Libraries were prepared by immunoSEQ multiplex PCR; TCRdb keeps only in-frame clonotypes and omits some of them. V and J calls and clone size are as listed in that table; D and trimming were resolved from the DNA. The sample carries tens of thousands of clones, approximately 80% recorded once. Sample: peripheral blood. The rearrangement joins TRBV6-5 to TRBJ1-2; D perhaps matches TRBD1 (5 bases). The sequence was obtained from a human donor in a cohort sampled during active or convalescent COVID-19. In DNA form, the CDR3 reads TGTGCCAGCGCCGACAGCTTGGATGGCTACACCTTC. This gives the protein CASADSLDGYTF.